Reported below is one T cell receptor (beta chain). The target antigen is unknown. These data belong to a study of T cell responses to AZD1222 COVID-19 vaccine. Study-level results: Researchers took repertoire samples only after the peak T cell response had come. Among those given AZD1222, only five or six were seropositive at baseline. Spike-specific TCRs gained breadth and depth after people received two AZD1222 doses. Females outnumbered males among donors, who were mostly white British; clonal diversity was possibly underestimated.

TCRdb keeps only in-frame clones here, not all; method: immunoSEQ multiplex PCR. This table holds about 76,000 clones, around 90% found once. The germline V gene has CDR1 SGHTA and CDR2 FQGNSA. V lost 3 bases, J lost 4 bases, and 3 bases lay in between. The CDR3 runs 11 residues. The chain employs TRBV7-2 and TRBJ2-5, with D unresolved. The material was peripheral blood, obtained on day 0 of AZD1222 vaccination. The clonotype comes from an adult in good health. The CDR3 spells CASSFGETQYF. DNA of the CDR3: TGTGCCAGCAGCTTCGGAGAGACCCAGTACTTC.